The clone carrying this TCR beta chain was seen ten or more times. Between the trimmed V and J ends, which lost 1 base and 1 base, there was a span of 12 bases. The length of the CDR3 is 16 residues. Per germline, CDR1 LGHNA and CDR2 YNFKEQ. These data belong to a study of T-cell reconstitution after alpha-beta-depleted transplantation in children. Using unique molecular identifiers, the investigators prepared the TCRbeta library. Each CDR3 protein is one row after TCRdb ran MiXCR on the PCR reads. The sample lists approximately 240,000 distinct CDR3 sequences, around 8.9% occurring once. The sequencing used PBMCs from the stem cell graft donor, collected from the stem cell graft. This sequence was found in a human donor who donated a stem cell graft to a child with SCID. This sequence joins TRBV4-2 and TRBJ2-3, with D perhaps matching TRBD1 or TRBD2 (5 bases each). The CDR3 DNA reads TGTGCCAGCAGCCAAGGCCTTGGGGGAGGCACAGATACGCAGTATTTT. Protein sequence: CASSQGLGGGTDTQYF.